This entry describes one T cell receptor beta chain. Its antigen is as yet unknown. In germline, CDR1 is SQVTM, CDR2 ANQGSEA. This CDR3 comprises 12 residues. Trimming shortened V by 4 bases and J by 9 bases, and 13 bases separated the two germline ends. This sample was included in a study of identical twins. Whole-study findings and limits: While abundant cord blood beta clonotypes carried fewer insertions, memory repertoires showed no such pattern. Model-predicted out-of-frame TCR alpha sharing fell below observed values in monozygotic twins. Low generation probability was overrepresented in out-of-frame alpha sequences shared by twins.

Template switching added a universal primer binding site, and final cDNA carried unique molecular identifiers. TCRdb processed the 5' RACE reads anew with MiXCR; each CDR3 protein has one entry. The table records roughly 1.6 million distinct CDR3 sequences, under 35% of them present only once. The sequence derives from a newborn girl in good health. V is TRBV29-1 and J is TRBJ2-1; no definite D call. The sample consisted of cord blood. The CDR3 spells CSVARVSPEQFF. The CDR3 region has the DNA TGCAGCGTTGCCCGGGTCTCCCCTGAGCAGTTCTTC.